The rows below give T cell receptor beta chains drawn from one sample of a study of blood T cell repertoires in COVID-19. Sequencing was performed with immunoSEQ multiplex PCR; in TCRdb, only in-frame clones are kept and a portion is missing. The data hold 60,000 to 75,000 clones, with around 90% observed a single time. The sample taken for sequencing was peripheral blood. Receptor source: a human donor in a cohort sampled during active COVID-19. Both conserved end residues are part of each CDR3. The D gene is left open where the match is weak. The size entry is marked missing in some rows and otherwise reads once, few, many or a size class.

>TRBV10-3|.|.|TRBJ1-6
CAISKGDSPLHF
TGTGCCATCAGTAAAGGGGATTCACCCCTCCACTTT
>TRBV6-1|few|TRBD1|TRBJ2-1
CASSESPIPTGLGNEQFF
TGTGCCAGCAGTGAATCTCCAATCCCGACAGGGTTAGGGAATGAGCAGTTCTTC
>TRBV15|.|.|TRBJ1-4
CATSREARGTNEKLFF
TGTGCCACCAGCAGAGAGGCAAGGGGAACTAATGAAAAACTGTTTTTT
>TRBV7-6|.|TRBD2|TRBJ2-2
CASSISLGEGATGELFF
TGTGCCAGCAGCATATCCCTTGGGGAGGGAGCCACCGGGGAGCTGTTTTTT
>TRBV5-8|few|TRBD1|TRBJ1-6
CASSLYRTGNRSPLHF
TGTGCCAGCAGCTTGTATAGGACAGGGAATAGATCACCCCTCCACTTT
>TRBV18|.|TRBD1|TRBJ1-1
CASSLTGADTEAFF
TGTGCCAGCTCCCTGACAGGGGCGGACACTGAAGCTTTCTTT
>TRBV18|.|.|TRBJ2-1
CASSPPQGISYNEQFF
TGTGCCAGCTCACCACCTCAGGGAATCTCCTACAATGAGCAGTTCTTC
>TRBV5-1|few|TRBD1|TRBJ2-1
CASSFRDRVSDEQFF
TGCGCCAGCAGCTTCCGGGACAGGGTTTCCGATGAGCAGTTCTTC
>TRBV2|once|TRBD2|TRBJ2-3
CASRLGTSGVDTQYF
TGTGCCAGCAGACTTGGGACTAGCGGAGTAGATACGCAGTATTTT
>TRBV7-9|once|.|TRBJ2-5
CASSLITQGFPAETQYF
TGTGCCAGCAGCTTGATAACCCAGGGGTTCCCCGCGGAGACCCAGTACTTC
>TRBV5-1|.|TRBD1|TRBJ2-7
CASSLTGPQGQYF
TGCGCCAGCAGCCTGACAGGGCCCCAGGGGCAGTACTTC
>TRBV6-2/TRBV6-3|.|.|TRBJ2-7
CASSLDSYEQYF
TGTGCCAGCAGTTTGGACAGCTACGAGCAGTACTTC
>TRBV7-2|.|TRBD1|TRBJ2-6
CASSLGTGGYSGANVLTF
TGTGCCAGCAGCTTAGGGACAGGGGGATACTCTGGGGCCAACGTCCTGACTTTC
>TRBV18|.|TRBD2|TRBJ2-2
CASSPIAGGHTGELFF
TGTGCCAGCTCTCCTATAGCGGGAGGGCACACCGGGGAGCTGTTTTTT